This T cell receptor (beta chain) was captured in a study of blood T cell repertoires in COVID-19. Using immunoSEQ multiplex PCR, the repertoire was profiled, and TCRdb retains in-frame clones only, with some absent. The sample has 250,000 or so clones, approximately 90% seen once. The CDR3 extends over 16 amino acids. Per the germline V gene, CDR1 is SGHRS and CDR2 is YFSETQ. Trimming pared 4 bases from V and 5 bases from J, leaving 21 bases between. The specimen sequenced was PBMCs or T cells enriched from blood (not recorded which). The chain combines TRBV5-1 with TRBJ1-2, with D possibly TRBD1 on 5 matching bases. The clonotype comes from a man aged 35 to 55 who had recovered from COVID-19. The CDR3 region has the DNA TGCGCCAGCAGCCTGCTTGGGGCGACCAGCTCTTATGGCTACACCTTC. It codes for CASSLLGATSSYGYTF.